Below, 9 T cell receptor beta chains from the same sample are listed, as sequenced in a study of CD8 T cells in Susac syndrome. Random hexamers served to reverse transcribe roughly 0.5 to 1 ug RNA. One entry per CDR3 protein, called by TCRdb with MiXCR from the immunoSEQ multiplex PCR reads. This sample has 120,000 to 150,000 distinct CDR3 sequences, with approximately 94% found just once. The sequenced material came from CD4+ T cells from PBMCs. These TCRs come from a human donor in good health.

This CDR3 reads CSAPRTSGNEQFF. For the CDR3, the DNA is TGCAGTGCTCCCAGGACTAGCGGGAATGAGCAGTTCTTC. J is TRBJ2-1 and V is TRBV20-1, with 11 bases identical to TRBD2. The CDR3 consists of 13 residues. Germline V gene sequence: CDR1 DFQATT, CDR2 SNEGSKA (reference sequence). The J segment lost 7 bases and the V segment lost 5 bases, leaving 4 bases of the junction unmatched.

The V gene is TRBV19, the J gene TRBJ1-5; D is perhaps TRBD1 (5 bases). V was clipped by 1 base and J by 4 bases, with 14 bases between them. Germline V CDR1 and CDR2: LNHDA, SQIVND (reference sequence). This CDR3 contains 16 residues. CDR3 amino acids: CASSIASGGINQPQHF. The CDR3, as DNA: TGTGCCAGTAGTATAGCATCGGGGGGAATAAATCAGCCCCAGCATTTT.

J is TRBJ2-6 and V is TRBV10-2; the D gene is possibly TRBD2 (6 bases). Germline assignment: CDR1 WSHSY and CDR2 SAAADI. Trimming cost V 6 bases and J 2 bases, with 11 bases left between them. This CDR3 contains 15 residues. The CDR3 bases are TGCGCCAGCAGGGAAGGAGGGGCTGGGGCCAACGTCCTGACTTTC. Protein product: CASREGGAGANVLTF.

This clonotype was seen a single time. V and J are TRBV7-8 and TRBJ2-1; 9 bases match TRBD2. Germline CDR1 is SGHVS and CDR2 is FQNEAQ. Unmatched junction bases numbered 2, after V lost 3 bases and J lost 5 bases. This CDR3 has 14 amino acids. The CDR3 loop is CASSFQREDNEQFF. The CDR3, as DNA: TGTGCCAGCAGCTTCCAGCGGGAGGACAATGAGCAGTTCTTC.

The chain joins TRBV4-1 to TRBJ2-3, with 10 positions matching TRBD2. V shed 1 base, J shed 0 bases, and the junction held 4 bases outside the gene matches. The CDR3 runs 17 residues. Germline CDR1 is MGHRA and CDR2 is YSYEKL. The CDR3 DNA follows: TGCGCCAGCAGCCAAGGACTAGCGGGCTCTAGCACAGATACGCAGTATTTT. It codes for CASSQGLAGSSTDTQYF.

The chain couples TRBV3-1 to TRBJ2-7, with a possible D match to TRBD2 (5 bases). The CDR3 covers 14 residues. CDR1 and CDR2 from the germline V gene are LGHDT and YNNKEL (reference sequence). V lost 4 bases and J lost 0, with 10 bases in between. CDR3: CASSRRVSSYEQYF. The CDR3 DNA reads TGTGCCAGCAGCCGGCGGGTCAGCTCCTACGAGCAGTACTTC.

The chain links TRBV6-1 to TRBJ2-2; D perhaps matches TRBD2 (6 bases). The V gene's germline CDR1 is MNHNS and CDR2 SASEGT. The CDR3 sequence is 20 residues long. V lost 4 bases, J lost 1 base, and 25 bases lay in between. The CDR3 is CASSGETVGLPTKNTGELFF. As DNA, the CDR3 is TGTGCCAGCAGTGGAGAGACGGTAGGACTACCGACAAAGAACACCGGGGAGCTGTTTTTT.

The chain couples TRBV19 to TRBJ2-1; 9 nucleotides align to TRBD2. The CDR3 extends over 17 amino acids. Germline trimming cut 3 bases from V and 8 bases from J; bases unmatched to any gene: 14. CDR1 is LNHDA, CDR2 SQIVND, per germline (reference sequence). The CDR3 region is CASSIPSGTGLFDEQFF. CDR3 DNA: TGTGCCAGTAGTATTCCTAGCGGGACGGGGTTATTTGATGAGCAGTTCTTC.

The chain couples TRBV5-1 to TRBJ2-1; 9 bases align to TRBD2. V lost 0 bases to trimming and J lost 4 bases; unmatched junction nucleotides: 8. The CDR3 runs 17 residues. Germline loops: CDR1 SGHRS, CDR2 YFSETQ. The CDR3 loop is CASSLGALAGWYNEQFF. For the CDR3, the DNA is TGCGCCAGCAGCTTGGGCGCACTAGCGGGTTGGTACAATGAGCAGTTCTTC.